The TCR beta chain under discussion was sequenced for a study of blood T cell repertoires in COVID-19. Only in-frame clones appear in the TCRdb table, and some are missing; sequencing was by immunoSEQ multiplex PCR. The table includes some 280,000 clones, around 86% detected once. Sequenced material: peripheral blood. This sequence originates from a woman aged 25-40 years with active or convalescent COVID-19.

The CDR3 loop reads CASKGDSSYGYTF. DNA of the CDR3: TGTGCCAGCAAGGGGGACAGTTCGTATGGCTACACCTTC. The J gene is TRBJ1-2, the V gene TRBV2; TRBD1 aligns across 7 bases. Germline V CDR1 and CDR2: SNHLY, FYNNEI. This CDR3 comprises 13 residues. Losses at the gene ends were 7 bases for V and 5 bases for J; bases not matched to a gene: 7.